The 27 T cell receptor beta chains presented below share a single source sample, sequenced in a study of shared T cell receptors in the human thymus. Produced via immunoSEQ multiplex PCR; TCRdb's table is partial and in-frame only. The table shows roughly 410,000 clones, with 85% to 95% occurring only once. The sample comprised thymocytes. Receptors originate from a human donor.

The CDR3 spells CASSQGVGNQPQHF. As DNA, the CDR3 is TGCGCCAGCAGCCAAGGCGTAGGGAATCAGCCCCAGCATTTT. The chain recombines TRBV4-3 with TRBJ1-5; no definite D call. This CDR3 is built from 14 residues. V dropped 1 base and J dropped 4 bases, with 8 bases sitting between them. Germline CDR1 is LGHNA and CDR2 is YSLEER.

V gene TRBV14 combines with J gene TRBJ2-1; 10 bases map to TRBD2. The CDR3 runs to 19 residues. V shed 0 bases and J 0 bases; nucleotides not matched to a gene: 8. Germline-derived CDR1 and CDR2 are SGHDN and FVKESK. CDR3 in DNA: TGTGCCAGCAGCCAAGATAAGCGGGAGGGCCACAGCTCCTACAATGAGCAGTTCTTC. Residues: CASSQDKREGHSSYNEQFF.

The chain has TRBV7-2 and TRBJ1-5; 7 bases align to TRBD1. Germline V gene sequence: CDR1 SGHTA, CDR2 FQGNSA. V lost 4 bases, J lost 0 bases, and 9 bases stayed unmatched. This CDR3 is 17 amino acids long. CDR3 DNA: TGTGCCAGCAGCTCAGGGGGTAGTTTGTCTAGCAATCAGCCCCAGCATTTT. It codes for CASSSGGSLSSNQPQHF.

This chain's CDR3 is CASSVGAGGPREQFF. CDR3 nucleotides: TGCGCCAGCAGTGTTGGCGCGGGAGGGCCACGTGAGCAGTTCTTC. This chain uses TRBV10-1 with TRBJ2-1; 9 positions match TRBD2. The CDR3 has 15 amino acids. J was trimmed by 9 bases and V by 4 bases; bases with no gene match: 10. From germline, CDR1 is WNHNN and CDR2 SYGVQD (reference sequence).

The J gene is TRBJ1-1, the V gene TRBV28; unclear D gene. Trimming stripped 5 bases from V and 1 base from J, with 8 bases between. There are 13 residues in the CDR3. Germline loops: CDR1 MDHEN, CDR2 SYDVKM. CDR3 coding DNA: TGTGCCAGCAGTGACTCCGGGAACACTGAAGCTTTCTTT. This translates into CASSDSGNTEAFF.

This chain connects TRBV7-2 to TRBJ1-4, with a weak D call TRBD1 (6 bases). Trimming took off 6 bases at V and 1 base at J, with 15 bases between the two ends. The CDR3 contains 16 residues. CDR1 and CDR2 (germline): SGHTA, FQGNSA. CDR3 coding DNA: TGTGCCAGCAGATATAGGGGGATGCAAACTAATGAAAAACTGTTTTTT. Amino acid sequence: CASRYRGMQTNEKLFF. The entire variable domain, with the rest obtained from reference TRBV7-2 and TRBJ1-4, is as follows: GAGVSQSPSNKVTEKGKDVELRCDPISGHTALYWYRQSLGQGLEFLIYFQGNSAPDKSGLPSDRFSAERTGGSVSTLTIQRTQQEDSAVYLCASRYRGMQTNEKLFFGSGTQLSVL.

This chain connects TRBV11-3 to TRBJ2-1; D is ambiguous. Germline V gives CDR1 SGHNT, CDR2 YENEEA. Between the trimmed V and J ends, which lost 5 bases and 5 bases, there was a span of 7 bases. This CDR3 is 12 amino acids long. Here the CDR3 DNA reads TGTGCCAGCAGCCGGCTAGACAATGAGCAGTTCTTC. Protein sequence: CASSRLDNEQFF.

The chain uses TRBV28 and TRBJ2-4; 9 nucleotides match TRBD1. V dropped 4 bases and J dropped 8; count of bases not matched to a gene: 9. Germline CDR1 reads MDHEN; CDR2 reads SYDVKM. The CDR3 length is 15 residues. The DNA of the CDR3 is TGTGCCAGCAGTTACCAGGACAGGGGAAGGGACATTCAGTACTTC. This encodes CASSYQDRGRDIQYF.

V gene TRBV6-5 combines with J gene TRBJ2-5; no clear D gene. Germline CDR1 reads MNHEY; CDR2 reads SVGAGI. V shed 6 bases and J shed 0 bases, with 8 bases lying between them. There are 13 residues in the CDR3. The CDR3 coding sequence is TGTGCCAGCAGCCCTGACTACCAAGAGACCCAGTACTTC. Protein: CASSPDYQETQYF.

The V gene is TRBV7-6, the J gene TRBJ2-5; TRBD2 matches at 10 bases. The CDR3 contains 17 residues. CDR1 and CDR2 from the germline V gene are SGHVS and FNYEAQ. V was clipped by 5 bases and J by 4 bases; unmatched bases: 13. The CDR3 nucleotides read TGTGCCAGCAGCCCGAGGAACTCTAGCGGGAGTGGAGAGACCCAGTACTTC. It yields the protein CASSPRNSSGSGETQYF.

The chain combines TRBV30 with TRBJ1-4, with 7 nucleotides matching TRBD1. The germline V gene encodes CDR1 GTSNPN and CDR2 SVGIG (reference sequence). This CDR3 is 14 amino acids long. J was trimmed by 5 bases and V by 4 bases; bases with no gene match: 7. Here the CDR3 reads CAWTSGTVNEKLFF. DNA for the CDR3: TGTGCCTGGACCTCCGGGACAGTGAATGAAAAACTGTTTTTT.

This sequence joins TRBV5-4 and TRBJ1-2; a weak D match, TRBD1 (6 bases). There are 11 residues in the CDR3. Germline V gene data show CDR1 as SGHNT and CDR2 as YYREEE (reference sequence). The V and J ends lost 4 bases and 7 bases respectively, with 8 bases between them. The DNA of the CDR3 is TGTGCCAGCAGCCAAGGGGGTGGCTACACCTTC. The encoded protein is CASSQGGGYTF. Drawing the rest from reference TRBV5-4 and TRBJ1-2, the complete variable domain is ETGVTQSPTHLIKTRGQQVTLRCSSQSGHNTVSWYQQALGQGPQFIFQYYREEENGRGNFPPRFSGLQFPNYSSELNVNALELDDSALYLCASSQGGGYTFGSGTRLTVV.

The chain employs TRBV15 and TRBJ2-5, with 9 bases that match TRBD2. The CDR3 extends over 14 amino acids. Germline V gene lookup returns CDR1 LNHNV and CDR2 YYDKDF (reference sequence). V was pared by 4 bases and J by 5 bases, with 5 bases of the junction left unmatched. The CDR3 DNA reads as TGTGCCACCAGCAAGGGACTAGCCTGGGAGACCCAGTACTTC. Translation: CATSKGLAWETQYF.

This clone was seen a single time. V usage is TRBV4-3 and J usage is TRBJ2-5, with 15 nucleotides matching TRBD2. Trimming removed 4 bases from V and 5 bases from J; junction bases left unmatched: 14. Germline CDR1 is LGHNA and CDR2 is YSLEER. CDR3 length: 19 residues. The CDR3 is CASSLGPGLAGGSGETQYF. CDR3 nucleotide sequence: TGCGCCAGCAGCCTAGGACCGGGACTAGCGGGAGGATCGGGGGAGACCCAGTACTTC.

V is TRBV15 and J is TRBJ2-3; 7 nucleotides match TRBD2. The CDR3 has 15 amino acids. With V trimmed by 4 bases and J by 4 bases, 8 bases remained unmatched. In germline, CDR1 is LNHNV, CDR2 YYDKDF (reference sequence). The CDR3 sequence is CATSIRTSNPDTQYF. The DNA of the CDR3 is TGTGCCACCAGCATCCGGACTAGTAACCCAGATACGCAGTATTTT.

The chain links TRBV11-1 to TRBJ2-3; no clear D gene. Per the germline V gene, CDR1 is SGHAT and CDR2 is FQDESV (reference sequence). V gave up 3 bases and J gave up 2 bases, with 15 bases separating them. The CDR3 consists of 16 residues. CDR3 region: CASSFVDGMHTDTQYF. In DNA, the CDR3 is TGTGCCAGCAGCTTTGTCGACGGAATGCACACAGATACGCAGTATTTT.

The chain links TRBV28 to TRBJ2-7, with 7 bases that match TRBD1. Germline lookup yields CDR1 MDHEN and CDR2 SYDVKM. J was trimmed by 6 bases and V by 4 bases; bases with no gene match: 21. The CDR3 has 18 amino acids. CDR3 in amino acids: CASSSGWGTGASIREQYF. The CDR3 DNA is TGTGCCAGCAGTTCAGGATGGGGCACAGGGGCCTCGATTCGCGAGCAGTACTTC. Full variable domain (outside the CDR3, taken from reference TRBV28 and TRBJ2-7): DVKVTQSSRYLVKRTGEKVFLECVQDMDHENMFWYRQDPGLGLRLIYFSYDVKMKEKGDIPEGYSVSREKKERFSLILESASTNQTSMYLCASSSGWGTGASIREQYFGPGTRLTVT.

The rearrangement joins TRBV11-2 to TRBJ2-2, with 11 nucleotides matching TRBD2. With V trimmed by 5 bases and J by 3 bases, 5 bases remained unmatched. Germline V gene data show CDR1 as SGHAT and CDR2 as FQNNGV. CDR3 length: 16 residues. The DNA of the CDR3 is TGTGCCAGCAGCACGGGACTAGCGGCTTACACCGGGGAGCTGTTTTTT. Its translation: CASSTGLAAYTGELFF.

The sample holds one count of this clone. The genes are TRBV20-1 and TRBJ2-7; D is ambiguous. The V gene lost 3 bases and the J gene lost 3 bases, with 6 bases spanning the gap. Germline CDR1 reads DFQATT; CDR2 reads SNEGSKA (reference sequence). This CDR3 spans 11 amino acids. The CDR3 DNA sequence: TGCAGTGCTAGCTGGTACTACGAGCAGTACTTC. Protein: CSASWYYEQYF.

The chain couples TRBV27 to TRBJ1-1, with 8 bases that match TRBD1. Germline values: CDR1 MNHEY, CDR2 SMNVEV (reference sequence). The J segment lost 1 base and the V segment lost 4 bases, leaving 5 bases of the junction unmatched. This CDR3 contains 15 residues. CDR3 DNA sequence: TGTGCCAGCAGTTCCCCGACAGGGGAGAACACTGAAGCTTTCTTT. The encoded protein is CASSSPTGENTEAFF.

Only one count was recorded for this clone. The chain is built from TRBV7-8 and TRBJ2-3; the match to TRBD1 covers 7 bases. The CDR3 covers 15 residues. With 3 bases clipped from V and 2 bases from J, the junction kept 5 bases outside the gene matches. Germline CDR1 SGHVS, CDR2 FQNEAQ. In DNA, the CDR3 is TGTGCCAGCAGCTTTACGGGACAGACCACAGATACGCAGTATTTT. Protein: CASSFTGQTTDTQYF.

The chain recombines TRBV5-1 with TRBJ2-7, with a weak D call TRBD1 (6 bases). The length of the CDR3 is 13 residues. The germline CDR1 and CDR2 sequences are SGHRS and YFSETQ. Deletions cut 1 base from V and 6 bases from J, with 11 bases between. The CDR3 nucleotides read TGCGCCAGCAGCTTGAGTCAGGGGTCCGAGCAGTACTTC. Protein: CASSLSQGSEQYF.

This clone was observed once. The chain is built from TRBV18 and TRBJ1-4, with D possibly TRBD1 on 5 matching bases. This CDR3 is built from 15 residues. CDR1 and CDR2 (germline): KGHSH, LQKENI. The ends were cut back, 3 bases at V and 4 bases at J, with 12 bases in the middle. The CDR3 DNA reads TGTGCCAGCTCACCGGGACCAGGCTGTAATGAAAAACTGTTTTTT. Translating gives CASSPGPGCNEKLFF.

The chain uses TRBV7-8 and TRBJ1-2; D is unresolved. Germline V lookup: CDR1 SGHVS, CDR2 FQNEAQ. The germline V and J ends were trimmed by 3 bases and 0 bases, with 20 bases remaining between them. This CDR3 has 18 residues. DNA of the CDR3: TGTGCCAGCAGCTTTGAGGATACGGGAAACCTTGCTAACTATGGCTACACCTTC. This gives the protein CASSFEDTGNLANYGYTF.

This chain connects TRBV4-1 to TRBJ1-3; D remains ambiguous. The V gene lost 0 bases and the J gene lost 2 bases, with 8 bases spanning the gap. This CDR3 is built from 15 residues. Germline V gene sequence: CDR1 MGHRA, CDR2 YSYEKL. The CDR3 reads CASSQEGKAGNTIYF. The CDR3 DNA is TGCGCCAGCAGCCAAGAGGGGAAAGCTGGAAACACCATATATTTT.

This sequence joins TRBV19 and TRBJ1-5, with 9 nucleotides matching TRBD1. Germline V gene sequence: CDR1 LNHDA, CDR2 SQIVND (reference sequence). The CDR3 loop spans 17 amino acids. The V segment lost 1 base and the J segment 3 bases; nucleotides outside the gene matches: 7. CDR3 in DNA: TGTGCCAGTAGTATAGGAATAAGGGACAGGGACAATCAGCCCCAGCATTTT. Amino acid sequence: CASSIGIRDRDNQPQHF.

J is TRBJ2-3 and V is TRBV19, with D possibly TRBD2 on 6 matching bases. CDR3 length equals 16 residues. The germline V gene encodes CDR1 LNHDA and CDR2 SQIVND (reference sequence). V lost 5 bases and J 0 bases, leaving 15 bases between the germline ends. The CDR3: CASSVIAETSTDTQYF. As DNA, the CDR3 is TGTGCCAGTAGTGTTATAGCGGAGACGAGCACAGATACGCAGTATTTT.